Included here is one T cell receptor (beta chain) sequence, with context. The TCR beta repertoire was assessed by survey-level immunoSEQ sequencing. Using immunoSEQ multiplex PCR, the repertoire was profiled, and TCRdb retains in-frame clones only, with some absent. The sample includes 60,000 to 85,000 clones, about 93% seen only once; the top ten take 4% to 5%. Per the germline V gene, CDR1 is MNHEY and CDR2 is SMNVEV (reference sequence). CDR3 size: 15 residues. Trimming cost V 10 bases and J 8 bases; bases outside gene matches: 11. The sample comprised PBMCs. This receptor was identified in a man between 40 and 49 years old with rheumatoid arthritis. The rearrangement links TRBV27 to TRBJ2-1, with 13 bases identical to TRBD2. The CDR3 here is CATLTGTSGIYEQFF. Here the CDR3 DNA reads TGTGCCACCCTGACCGGGACTAGCGGGATCTATGAGCAGTTCTTC.